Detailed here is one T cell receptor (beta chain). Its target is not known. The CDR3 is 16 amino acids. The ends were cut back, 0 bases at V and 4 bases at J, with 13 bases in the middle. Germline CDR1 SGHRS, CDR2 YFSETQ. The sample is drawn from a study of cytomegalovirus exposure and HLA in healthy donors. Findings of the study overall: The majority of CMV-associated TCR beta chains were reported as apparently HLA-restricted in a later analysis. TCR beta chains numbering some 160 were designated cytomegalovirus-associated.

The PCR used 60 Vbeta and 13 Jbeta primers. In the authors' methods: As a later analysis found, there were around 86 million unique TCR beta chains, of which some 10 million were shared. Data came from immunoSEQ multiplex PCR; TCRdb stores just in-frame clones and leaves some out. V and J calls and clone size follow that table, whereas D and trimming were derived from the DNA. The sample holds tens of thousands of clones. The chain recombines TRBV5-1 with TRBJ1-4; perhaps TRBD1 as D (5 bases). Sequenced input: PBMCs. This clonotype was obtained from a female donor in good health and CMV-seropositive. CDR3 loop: CASSLESRVGNEKLFF. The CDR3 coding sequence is TGCGCCAGCAGCTTGGAATCCAGGGTGGGTAATGAAAAACTGTTTTTT.